This passage covers 22 T cell receptor beta chains from one sample sequenced in a study of blood T cells in healthy people across ages. A sample-barcoded 5' primer and a J-beta primer mix were used in a second PCR of roughly 7 to 12 cycles. TCRdb re-derived calls from the 5' RACE reads in MiXCR, one entry per CDR3 protein. This table has hundreds of thousands of distinct CDR3 sequences, 20% to 25% appearing once. The sample was blood. The receptor source for this set is a man aged 65 to 85 in good health.

The CDR3 coding sequence is TGTGCCAGCAGCTTAACGGTGGTGGGCACCGGGGAGCTGTTTTTT. The encoded protein is CASSLTVVGTGELFF. V usage is TRBV7-3 and J usage is TRBJ2-2; no firm D call. The CDR3 has 15 amino acids. Per germline, CDR1 SGHTA and CDR2 FQGTGA. V was shortened by 0 bases and J by 4 bases, with 9 bases between the two germline ends. Combining the CDR3 with reference TRBV7-3 and TRBJ2-2 gives the whole variable domain GAGVSQTPSNKVTEKGKYVELRCDPISGHTALYWYRQSLGQGPEFLIYFQGTGAADDSGLPNDRFFAVRPEGSVSTLKIQRTERGDSAVYLCASSLTVVGTGELFFGEGSRLTVL.

The rearrangement uses TRBV5-6 and TRBJ2-3; 7 bases match TRBD1. This CDR3 is 13 amino acids long. J gave up 2 bases and V 10 bases, and 7 bases lay outside the gene matches. Germline V gives CDR1 SGHDT, CDR2 YYEEEE. The CDR3 loop reads CAGKTGYTDTQYF. CDR3 sequence (DNA): TGTGCCGGCAAGACAGGGTACACAGATACGCAGTATTTT.

This clonotype has just a few counts. This chain uses TRBV11-2 with TRBJ2-3; 8 bases fit TRBD2. The CDR3 has 14 amino acids. Germline trimming cut 4 bases from V and 5 bases from J; bases unmatched to any gene: 5. Germline V gene sequence: CDR1 SGHAT, CDR2 FQNNGV. This CDR3 reads CASSSGTRLDTQYF. DNA of the CDR3: TGTGCCAGCAGCTCTGGGACTAGGCTAGATACGCAGTATTTT.

This clonotype has a handful of counts. The chain uses TRBV6-5 and TRBJ2-1; 10 positions agree with TRBD2. V lost 5 bases and J lost 10; bases outside the gene matches: 14. CDR1 MNHEY and CDR2 SVGAGI come from the germline V gene. The CDR3 has 16 residues. CDR3: CASSLRAGGVSYEQFF. Here the CDR3 DNA reads TGTGCCAGCAGTCTGAGAGCGGGAGGGGTATCATACGAGCAGTTCTTC.

This clonotype has just a few counts. This rearrangement joins TRBV7-9 to TRBJ2-4, with a possible D match to TRBD1 (5 bases). CDR3 length equals 15 residues. With 3 bases removed from V and 6 bases from J, the gap between germline ends came to 15 bases. The germline CDR1 and CDR2 sequences are SEHNR and FQNEAQ (reference sequence). The CDR3 sequence is CASSLGPPSLNIQYF. The CDR3 DNA sequence: TGTGCCAGCAGCTTGGGGCCCCCTTCTTTAAACATTCAGTACTTC.

This clonotype has only a few counts. This chain uses TRBV7-2 with TRBJ1-1, with D possibly being TRBD1 (5 bases). Looked up from germline, CDR1 is SGHTA and CDR2 is FQGNSA. V was pared by 7 bases and J by 4 bases, with 16 bases between. The CDR3 runs to 14 residues. In nucleotides, the CDR3 is TGTGCCAGCACCCCAGGATTTAGGGGCACTGAAGCTTTCTTT. Its protein is CASTPGFRGTEAFF.

This clonotype was observed a handful of times. This chain uses TRBV7-9 with TRBJ2-5, with no clear D. Germline assignment: CDR1 SEHNR and CDR2 FQNEAQ (reference sequence). The V end was cut by 2 bases, the J end by 4 bases, with 14 bases between. The CDR3 runs to 15 residues. CDR3 sequence reads: CASSLRLTSIETQYF. CDR3 sequence (DNA): TGTGCCAGCAGCTTAAGGTTAACCTCGATAGAGACCCAGTACTTC.

This clonotype has just a few counts. This chain links TRBV15 with TRBJ1-5, with D possibly matching TRBD1 (5 bases). Trimming removed 6 bases at V and 2 bases at J, with 20 bases between. Germline CDR1 and CDR2: LNHNV and YYDKDF (reference sequence). CDR3 length equals 17 residues. The CDR3 reads CATRPAGSGEGNQPQHF. CDR3 nucleotides: TGTGCCACCAGACCCGCGGGGTCGGGGGAGGGCAATCAGCCCCAGCATTTT. The full variable domain, in which reference TRBV15 and TRBJ1-5 provide the parts outside the CDR3, is DAMVIQNPRYQVTQFGKPVTLSCSQTLNHNVMYWYQQKSSQAPKLLFHYYDKDFNNEADTPDNFQSRRPNTSFCFLDIRSPGLGDTAMYLCATRPAGSGEGNQPQHFGDGTRLSIL.

This clonotype was observed at least ten times. The chain couples TRBV4-3 to TRBJ1-2; the D gene is possibly TRBD1 (6 bases). Germline lookup yields CDR1 LGHNA and CDR2 YSLEER. V lost 4 bases, J lost 0 bases, and 12 bases lay in between. The CDR3 has 15 amino acids. CDR3 sequence reads: CASSPNRAANYGYTF. CDR3 coding DNA: TGCGCCAGCAGCCCGAACAGGGCCGCTAACTATGGCTACACCTTC.

V gene TRBV10-2 combines with J gene TRBJ2-7; D perhaps matches TRBD1 (6 bases). The CDR3 loop spans 14 amino acids. V lost 0 bases and J lost 2, with 8 bases in between. In germline, CDR1 is WSHSY, CDR2 SAAADI. CDR3 sequence: CASSESWGPYEQYF. DNA of the CDR3: TGCGCCAGCAGTGAGTCCTGGGGGCCCTACGAGCAGTACTTC.

This clonotype appeared many times. V usage is TRBV12-3 or TRBV12-4 and J usage is TRBJ2-5; D unresolved. This CDR3 has 12 residues. The V gene lost 3 bases and the J gene lost 4 bases, with 6 bases spanning the gap. For the CDR3, the DNA is TGTGCCAGCAGTTTGCCGGGAGAGACCCAGTACTTC. This translates into CASSLPGETQYF.

The sample holds one count of this clonotype. A junction boundary mismatches the germline segment, possibly from a read error. This chain connects TRBV7-2 to TRBJ1-5; D is perhaps TRBD1 (5 bases). Germline V gives CDR1 SGHTA, CDR2 FQGNSA. The CDR3 has 13 amino acids. CDR3: CACSQQRGQPQHF. CDR3 in DNA: TGTGCCTGCAGCCAACAAAGGGGACAGCCCCAGCATTTT.

The chain is built from TRBV7-3 and TRBJ2-3; tentatively, D is TRBD1 or TRBD2 (6 bases each). Germline V lookup: CDR1 SGHTA, CDR2 FQGTGA. The CDR3 is 14 amino acids. V dropped 5 bases and J dropped 1 base, with 10 bases sitting between them. Here the CDR3 reads CASSPEGGTDTQYF. CDR3 nucleotides: TGTGCCAGCAGCCCGGAGGGGGGCACAGATACGCAGTATTTT.

The rearrangement uses TRBV29-1 and TRBJ1-4; D might be TRBD1 (5 bases). The germline V gene has CDR1 SQVTM and CDR2 ANQGSEA. The V end was cut by 6 bases, the J end by 4 bases, with 6 bases between. The CDR3 has 11 amino acids. CDR3: CSVTVNEKLFF. The CDR3 DNA is TGCAGCGTGACAGTTAATGAAAAACTGTTTTTT. Drawing the rest from reference TRBV29-1 and TRBJ1-4, the complete variable domain is SAVISQKPSRDICQRGTSLTIQCQVDSQVTMMFWYRQQPGQSLTLIATANQGSEATYESGFVIDKFPISRPNLTFSTLTVSNMSPEDSSIYLCSVTVNEKLFFGSGTQLSVL.

CDR3 sequence reads: CSACSLTDRWETQYF. The CDR3 nucleotides are TGCAGTGCCTGTTCCCTCACGGACAGATGGGAGACCCAGTACTTC. The chain uses TRBV20-1 and TRBJ2-5; tentative D call: TRBD1 (6 bases). Germline V gene sequence: CDR1 DFQATT, CDR2 SNEGSKA (reference sequence). The V and J ends lost 6 bases and 5 bases respectively, with 22 bases between them. The CDR3 loop spans 15 amino acids.

This clonotype was seen a few times. The chain is built from TRBV20-1 and TRBJ1-1, with D possibly matching TRBD1 (5 bases). With 1 base removed from V and 10 bases from J, the gap between germline ends came to 10 bases. The CDR3 is made up of 11 amino acids. CDR1 DFQATT and CDR2 SNEGSKA come from the germline V gene (reference sequence). CDR3 in DNA: TGCAGTGCTAGAGGGGGGTCGTTAGCTTTCTTT. Encoded protein: CSARGGSLAFF.

The chain has TRBV28 and TRBJ2-5; the D is unclear. The DNA matches TRBJ2-7 better at its end, which makes the J call doubtful. CDR3 length equals 15 residues. The germline V gene encodes CDR1 MDHEN and CDR2 SYDVKM. The CDR3 sequence is CASSLGQSSSYEQYF. CDR3 coding DNA: TGTGCCAGCAGTTTAGGGCAGTCCAGCTCCTACGAGCAGTACTTC.

In this sample, this clonotype turned up a few times. The V and J genes are TRBV5-1 and TRBJ1-6; D is uncertain. The CDR3 has 13 residues. Germline CDR1 and CDR2: SGHRS and YFSETQ. Trimming pared 0 bases from V and 11 bases from J, leaving 9 bases between. The CDR3 is CASSLGTGPPLHF. CDR3 nucleotide sequence: TGCGCCAGCAGCTTGGGAACGGGTCCACCCCTCCACTTT. Supplemented by reference TRBV5-1 and TRBJ1-6, the full variable domain reads KAGVTQTPRYLIKTRGQQVTLSCSPISGHRSVSWYQQTPGQGLQFLFEYFSETQRNKGNFPGRFSGRQFSNSRSEMNVSTLELGDSALYLCASSLGTGPPLHFGNGTRLTVT.

The chain couples TRBV20-1 to TRBJ2-7; D is unresolved. V lost 1 base and J 10 bases, leaving 11 bases between the germline ends. Germline CDR1 DFQATT, CDR2 SNEGSKA (reference sequence). The CDR3 sequence is 11 residues long. The CDR3 loop is CSARVPTYQYF. Written as DNA, the CDR3 is TGCAGTGCTAGAGTTCCGACTTATCAGTACTTC.

This clonotype occurred a few times. V gene TRBV28 combines with J gene TRBJ2-4; TRBD1 aligns across 8 bases. V dropped 3 bases and J dropped 5; count of bases not matched to a gene: 3. The germline gives CDR1 MDHEN, CDR2 SYDVKM. The CDR3 runs 14 residues. The CDR3 here is CASSLYRGENIQYF. The CDR3, as DNA: TGTGCCAGCAGTTTGTACAGGGGGGAAAACATTCAGTACTTC.

This chain joins TRBV20-1 and TRBJ1-5; 9 positions agree with TRBD1. With 1 base clipped from V and 5 bases from J, the junction kept 12 bases outside the gene matches. Germline CDR1 and CDR2: DFQATT and SNEGSKA (reference sequence). There are 17 residues in the CDR3. CDR3: CSARAAGRDRVYQPQHF. CDR3 in DNA: TGCAGTGCTAGAGCCGCCGGTAGGGACAGGGTATATCAGCCCCAGCATTTT.

On this clonotype itself: As the CDR3 is not closed by the conserved phenylalanine or tryptophan, this likely results from a read error. The DNA is left out, because the CDR3 cannot be placed on it with certainty; the CDR3 is given as TCRdb lists it. The chain couples TRBV9 to TRBJ2-1; the table's D gene call, TRBD2, was not cross checked with the DNA. The CDR3 numbers 12 amino acids, ends counted. Germline CDR1 is SGDLS and CDR2 is YYNGEE. CDR3 sequence reads: CACSAPTSGLTY.